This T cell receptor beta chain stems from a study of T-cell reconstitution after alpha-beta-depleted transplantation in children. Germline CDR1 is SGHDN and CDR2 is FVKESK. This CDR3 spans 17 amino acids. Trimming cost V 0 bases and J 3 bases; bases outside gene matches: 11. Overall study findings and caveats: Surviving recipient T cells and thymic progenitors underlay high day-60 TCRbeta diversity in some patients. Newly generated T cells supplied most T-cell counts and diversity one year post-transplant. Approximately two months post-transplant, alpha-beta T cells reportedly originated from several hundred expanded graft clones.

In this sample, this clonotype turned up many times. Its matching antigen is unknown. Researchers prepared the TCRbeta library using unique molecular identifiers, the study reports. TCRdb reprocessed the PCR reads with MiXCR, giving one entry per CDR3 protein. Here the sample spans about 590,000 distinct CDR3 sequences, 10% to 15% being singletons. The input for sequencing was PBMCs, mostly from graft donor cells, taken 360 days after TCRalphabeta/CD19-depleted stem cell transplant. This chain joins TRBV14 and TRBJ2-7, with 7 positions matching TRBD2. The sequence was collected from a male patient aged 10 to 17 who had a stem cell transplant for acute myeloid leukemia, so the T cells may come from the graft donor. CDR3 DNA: TGTGCCAGCAGCCAAGATGGGAGCGGGACGCACCACTACGAGCAGTACTTC. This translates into CASSQDGSGTHHYEQYF.